The clone carrying this TCR beta chain was seen more than once but under ten times. The time point denotes: patch test 2, 6 weeks after DPC sensitization. Treatment reported: therapeutic diphenylcyclopropenone sensitization with weekly scalp DPC. CDR3 size: 15 residues. In germline, CDR1 is SGHTA, CDR2 FQGNSA. V was cut by 5 bases and J by 2 bases, with 13 bases left in between. This entry belongs to a study of human T cells and chemical hapten exposure. One entry per CDR3 protein, called by TCRdb with MiXCR from the RACE reads. The sample holds roughly 120,000 distinct CDR3 sequences; roughly a tenth are singletons and the top ten take over 3%.

The chain links TRBV7-2 to TRBJ2-1; D is possibly TRBD2 (6 bases). This specimen was whole blood, taken in connection with sensitization to the hapten diphenylcyclopropenone (DPC). This clonotype was obtained from a woman aged 40 to 55 with alopecia areata. Some clones in this sample may be carry-over from other donors' samples. Here the CDR3 reads CASSRQRGTYNEQFF. As DNA, the CDR3 is TGTGCCAGCAGCCGACAACGGGGGACCTACAATGAGCAGTTCTTC.